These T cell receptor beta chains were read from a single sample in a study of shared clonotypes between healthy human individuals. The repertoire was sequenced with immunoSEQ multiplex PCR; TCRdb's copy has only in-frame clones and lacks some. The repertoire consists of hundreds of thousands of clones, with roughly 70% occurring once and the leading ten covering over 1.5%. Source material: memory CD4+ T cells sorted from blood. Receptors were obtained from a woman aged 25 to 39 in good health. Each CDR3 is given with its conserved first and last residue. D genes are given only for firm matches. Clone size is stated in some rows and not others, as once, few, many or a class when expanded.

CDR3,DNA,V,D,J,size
CASRMGGTTDTQYF,TGTGCCAGCAGAATGGGGGGGACGACAGATACGCAGTATTTT,TRBV25-1,TRBD2,TRBJ2-3,NA
CASSLVSGSQVEQFF,TGCGCCAGCAGCTTGGTTAGCGGGAGCCAAGTTGAGCAGTTCTTC,TRBV5-1,TRBD2,TRBJ2-1,NA
CASRPGQNNYGYTF,TGTGCCAGCAGACCGGGACAGAATAACTATGGCTACACCTTC,TRBV6-6,TRBD1,TRBJ1-2,NA
CASSLGFGQPQHF,TGTGCCAGCAGTCTCGGATTTGGTCAGCCCCAGCATTTT,TRBV28,NA,TRBJ1-5,few
CASSFNGGLGELFF,TGTGCCAGCAGTTTCAACGGGGGGCTCGGGGAGCTGTTTTTT,TRBV27,NA,TRBJ2-2,NA
CASSRTGGIEQYF,TGTGCCAGCAGCCGGACAGGGGGGATCGAGCAGTACTTC,TRBV7-9,TRBD1,TRBJ2-7,NA
CASSSRSYPSTDTQYF,TGTGCCAGCAGTTCCCGCTCCTACCCTAGCACAGATACGCAGTATTTT,TRBV28,NA,TRBJ2-3,NA
CASSSSRPSGFTGELFF,TGTGCCAGCAGCTCTAGTCGCCCTAGCGGGTTTACCGGGGAGCTGTTTTTT,TRBV7-8,TRBD2,TRBJ2-2,many
CAWSHPGLAYNEQFF,TGTGCCTGGAGTCATCCGGGACTAGCTTACAATGAGCAGTTCTTC,TRBV30,TRBD2,TRBJ2-1,few
CASSLASGGYNEQFF,TGCGCCAGCAGCCTCGCCAGCGGGGGTTACAATGAGCAGTTCTTC,TRBV5-1,TRBD2,TRBJ2-1,NA
CASSPTSGSYNEQFF,TGTGCCAGCAGCCCTACTAGCGGAAGTTACAATGAGCAGTTCTTC,TRBV7-3,TRBD2,TRBJ2-1,once
CAISQDRGIGYTF,TGTGCCATCAGCCAAGACAGGGGTATTGGCTACACCTTC,TRBV10-3,TRBD1,TRBJ1-2,NA
CASAWDPRQANTEAFF,TGTGCCAGCGCTTGGGATCCCCGACAGGCGAACACTGAAGCTTTCTTT,TRBV5-4,NA,TRBJ1-1,many
CASSPRGGNMNTEAFF,TGTGCCAGCAGCCCCCGGGGAGGGAACATGAACACTGAAGCTTTCTTT,TRBV9,NA,TRBJ1-1,NA
CASSERPDSSYNEQFF,TGTGCCAGCAGTGAGAGACCCGACAGCTCCTACAATGAGCAGTTCTTC,TRBV6-1,NA,TRBJ2-1,once